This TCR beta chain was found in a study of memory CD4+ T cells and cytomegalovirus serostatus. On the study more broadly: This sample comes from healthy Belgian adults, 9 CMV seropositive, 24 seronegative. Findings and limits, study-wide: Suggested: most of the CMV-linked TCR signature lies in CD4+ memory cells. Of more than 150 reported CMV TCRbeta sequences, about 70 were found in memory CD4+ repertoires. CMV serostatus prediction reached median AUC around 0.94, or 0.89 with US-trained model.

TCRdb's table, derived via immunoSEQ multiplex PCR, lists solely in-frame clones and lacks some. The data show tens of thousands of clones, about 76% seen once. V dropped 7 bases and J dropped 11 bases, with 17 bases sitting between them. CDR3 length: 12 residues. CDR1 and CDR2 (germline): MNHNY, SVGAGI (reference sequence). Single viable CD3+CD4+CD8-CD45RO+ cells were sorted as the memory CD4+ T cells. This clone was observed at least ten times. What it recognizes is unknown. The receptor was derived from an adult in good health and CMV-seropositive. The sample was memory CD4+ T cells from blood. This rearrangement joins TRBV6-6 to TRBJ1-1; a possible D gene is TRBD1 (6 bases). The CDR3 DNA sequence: TGTGCCAGCAATGACAGGTCCCTGACCGCTTTCTTT. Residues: CASNDRSLTAFF.